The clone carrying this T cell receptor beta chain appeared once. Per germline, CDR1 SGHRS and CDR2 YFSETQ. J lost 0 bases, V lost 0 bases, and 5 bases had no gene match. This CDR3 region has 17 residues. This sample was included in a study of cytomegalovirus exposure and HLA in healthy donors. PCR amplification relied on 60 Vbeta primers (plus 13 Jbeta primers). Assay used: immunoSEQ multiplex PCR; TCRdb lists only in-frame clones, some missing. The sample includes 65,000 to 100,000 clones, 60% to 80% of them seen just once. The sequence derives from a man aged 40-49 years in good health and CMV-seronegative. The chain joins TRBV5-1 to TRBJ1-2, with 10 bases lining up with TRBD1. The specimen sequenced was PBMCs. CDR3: CASSLDGQGVSNYGYTF. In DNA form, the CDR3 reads TGCGCCAGCAGCTTGGACGGACAGGGGGTCTCTAACTATGGCTACACCTTC.